A selection of T cell receptor beta chains follows, all from one sample in a study of cytomegalovirus exposure and HLA in healthy donors. The protocol was immunoSEQ multiplex PCR, while the TCRdb copy is restricted to in-frame clones and leaves out a portion. The sample shows tens of thousands of clones, around 94% of them seen only once. Sequenced material: PBMCs. The receptors originated from a woman aged 18-30 years in good health and CMV-seropositive. Both conserved end residues are part of each CDR3. The D gene is left open where the match is weak. Rows give clone size only sometimes, using once, few, many, or a class for an expanded clone.

j_call: TRBJ2-7; clone_size: .; v_call: TRBV6-5; cdr3_length: 13; d_call: .; cdr3_nt: TGTGCCAGCAGTTACTCGAACAGCCGAGAGCAGTACTTC; cdr3_aa: CASSYSNSREQYF
j_call: TRBJ1-1; clone_size: once; v_call: TRBV20-1; cdr3_length: 11; d_call: .; cdr3_nt: TGCAGTGTTGGAGGGGCTACTGAAGCTTTCTTT; cdr3_aa: CSVGGATEAFF
j_call: TRBJ2-1; clone_size: .; v_call: TRBV27; cdr3_length: 14; d_call: .; cdr3_nt: TGTGCCAGCAGTTTGTTCAGGGGTCACAATGAGCAGTTCTTC; cdr3_aa: CASSLFRGHNEQFF
j_call: TRBJ2-3; clone_size: .; v_call: TRBV5-1; cdr3_length: 15; d_call: .; cdr3_nt: TGCGCCAGCAGTCGTGGGCAAGCCGGAGGGGATACGCAGTATTTT; cdr3_aa: CASSRGQAGGDTQYF
j_call: TRBJ2-3; clone_size: .; v_call: TRBV4-2; cdr3_length: 16; d_call: TRBD2; cdr3_nt: TGTGCCAGCAGCCAATCCTTAGCGGGATCCGGAGATACGCAGTATTTT; cdr3_aa: CASSQSLAGSGDTQYF
j_call: TRBJ1-2; clone_size: .; v_call: TRBV5-8; cdr3_length: 14; d_call: TRBD1; cdr3_nt: TGTGCCAGCAGTCCGGACAGGGGGCCGTGGGGCTACACCTTC; cdr3_aa: CASSPDRGPWGYTF
j_call: TRBJ2-1; clone_size: .; v_call: TRBV9; cdr3_length: 15; d_call: TRBD2; cdr3_nt: TGTGCCAGCAGCGCCGGGGGGGGCTCCTACAATGAGCAGTTCTTC; cdr3_aa: CASSAGGGSYNEQFF
j_call: TRBJ1-2; clone_size: .; v_call: TRBV2; cdr3_length: 16; d_call: TRBD1; cdr3_nt: TGTGCCAGCAGCGCCGGTAGTGGACAGGGTCGATATGGCTACACCTTC; cdr3_aa: CASSAGSGQGRYGYTF
j_call: TRBJ2-7; clone_size: .; v_call: TRBV10-3; cdr3_length: 14; d_call: TRBD2; cdr3_nt: TGTGCCATCAGCCTTACTAGCGGGGACTACGAGCAGTACTTC; cdr3_aa: CAISLTSGDYEQYF
j_call: TRBJ2-7; clone_size: .; v_call: TRBV6-5; cdr3_length: 15; d_call: TRBD2; cdr3_nt: TGTGCCAGCAGTTCGGGGACCGCAGCGGGGTACGAGCAGTACTTC; cdr3_aa: CASSSGTAAGYEQYF
j_call: TRBJ1-6; clone_size: once; v_call: TRBV27; cdr3_length: 15; d_call: .; cdr3_nt: TGTGCCAGCAGTTCAGGGCCTATCTATAATTCACCCCTCCACTTT; cdr3_aa: CASSSGPIYNSPLHF
j_call: TRBJ1-2; clone_size: once; v_call: TRBV15; cdr3_length: 15; d_call: .; cdr3_nt: TGTGCCACCAGCAGAGTCGGACAAGCGAACTATGGCTACACCTTC; cdr3_aa: CATSRVGQANYGYTF
j_call: TRBJ1-3; clone_size: .; v_call: TRBV19; cdr3_length: 16; d_call: .; cdr3_nt: TGTGCCAGTAAGGAGGGGGGGGAGCTCTCTGGAAACACCATATATTTT; cdr3_aa: CASKEGGELSGNTIYF
j_call: TRBJ1-1; clone_size: .; v_call: TRBV6-1; cdr3_length: 12; d_call: .; cdr3_nt: TGTGCCATTAGCCGGGACACCGTTGAAGCTTTCTTT; cdr3_aa: CAISRDTVEAFF
j_call: TRBJ2-3; clone_size: .; v_call: TRBV11-2; cdr3_length: 14; d_call: .; cdr3_nt: TGTGCCAGCAGCTTCCCCTCAGGGATAGATACGCAGTATTTT; cdr3_aa: CASSFPSGIDTQYF
j_call: TRBJ1-2; clone_size: .; v_call: TRBV30; cdr3_length: 16; d_call: TRBD1; cdr3_nt: TGTGCCTGGAGTGTTCGTGTGACAGGGGTTATACGTGGCTACACCTTC; cdr3_aa: CAWSVRVTGVIRGYTF
j_call: TRBJ1-1; clone_size: .; v_call: TRBV5-1; cdr3_length: 14; d_call: TRBD1; cdr3_nt: TGCGCCAGCAGCTTGACAGGGGGCTTCACTGAAGCTTTCTTT; cdr3_aa: CASSLTGGFTEAFF
j_call: TRBJ2-3; clone_size: .; v_call: TRBV22-1; cdr3_length: 16; d_call: .; cdr3_nt: TGTCCTGGGAGCGACCCGACAGGGGAGAGCACAGATACGCAGTATTTT; cdr3_aa: CPGSDPTGESTDTQYF
j_call: TRBJ1-6; clone_size: .; v_call: TRBV4-1; cdr3_length: 19; d_call: TRBD1; cdr3_nt: TGCGCCAGCAGCCAAGATAGGGCAGGGGGCGAGCTTTATAATTCACCCCTCCACTTT; cdr3_aa: CASSQDRAGGELYNSPLHF
j_call: TRBJ1-5; clone_size: .; v_call: TRBV28; cdr3_length: 14; d_call: .; cdr3_nt: TGTGCCAGCAGCCCGACAGACCTAAATCAGCCCCAGCATTTT; cdr3_aa: CASSPTDLNQPQHF
j_call: TRBJ2-1; clone_size: .; v_call: TRBV11-2; cdr3_length: 12; d_call: TRBD2; cdr3_nt: TGTGCCAGCAGCTCTTCGGGAGGGAAGCAGTTCTTC; cdr3_aa: CASSSSGGKQFF
j_call: TRBJ1-3; clone_size: .; v_call: TRBV2; cdr3_length: 15; d_call: .; cdr3_nt: TGTGCCAGCAGTGGAGACAGTTTGGCTGGAAACACCATATATTTT; cdr3_aa: CASSGDSLAGNTIYF